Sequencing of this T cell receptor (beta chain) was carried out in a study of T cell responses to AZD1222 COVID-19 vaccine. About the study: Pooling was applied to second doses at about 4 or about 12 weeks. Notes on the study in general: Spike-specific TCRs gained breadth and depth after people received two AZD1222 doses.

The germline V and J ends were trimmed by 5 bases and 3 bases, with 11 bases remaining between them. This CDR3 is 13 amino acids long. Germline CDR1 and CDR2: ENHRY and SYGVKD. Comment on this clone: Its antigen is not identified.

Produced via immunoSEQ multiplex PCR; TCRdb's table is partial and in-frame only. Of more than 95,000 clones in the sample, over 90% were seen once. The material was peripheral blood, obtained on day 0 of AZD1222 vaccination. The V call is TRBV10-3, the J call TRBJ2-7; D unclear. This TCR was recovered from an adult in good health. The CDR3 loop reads CAISPLALYEQYF. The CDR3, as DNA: TGTGCCATCAGTCCCCTGGCACTCTACGAGCAGTACTTC.